This T cell receptor (beta chain) was recovered during a study of blood T cell repertoires in COVID-19. Between the trimmed V and J ends, which lost 4 bases and 1 base, there was a span of 12 bases. CDR3 length: 15 residues. Germline V CDR1 and CDR2: LNHDA, SQIVND (reference sequence). In the study's own analysis: Quantification of nucleated cells was approximated via reference gene primer amplification. Only in-frame clones appear in the TCRdb table, and some are missing; sequencing was by immunoSEQ multiplex PCR. Clone size and the V and J calls come from that table; the DNA yielded D and trimming. The top ten clones hold 1% of a sample with 310,000 or so clones, around 87% of them seen once.

V gene TRBV19 combines with J gene TRBJ2-3; D gene uncertain. Sequencing was performed on peripheral blood. This receptor was identified in a man in his fifties with active or convalescent COVID-19. CDR3 protein: CASSTLLSGTDTQYF. The CDR3 DNA sequence: TGTGCCAGTAGTACTCTTCTCTCGGGCACAGATACGCAGTATTTT.